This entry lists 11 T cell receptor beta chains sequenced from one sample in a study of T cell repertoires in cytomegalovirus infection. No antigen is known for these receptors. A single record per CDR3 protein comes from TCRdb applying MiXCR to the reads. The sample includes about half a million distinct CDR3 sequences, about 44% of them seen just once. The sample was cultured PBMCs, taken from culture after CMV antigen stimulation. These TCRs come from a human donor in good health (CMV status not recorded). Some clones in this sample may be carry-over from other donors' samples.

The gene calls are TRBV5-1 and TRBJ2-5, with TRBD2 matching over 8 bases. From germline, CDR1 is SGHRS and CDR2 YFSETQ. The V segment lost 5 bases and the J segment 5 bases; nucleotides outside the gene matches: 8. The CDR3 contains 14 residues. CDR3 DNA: TGCGCCAGCAGATTTCCGGGAGGGGAGGAGACCCAGTACTTC. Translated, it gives CASRFPGGEETQYF.

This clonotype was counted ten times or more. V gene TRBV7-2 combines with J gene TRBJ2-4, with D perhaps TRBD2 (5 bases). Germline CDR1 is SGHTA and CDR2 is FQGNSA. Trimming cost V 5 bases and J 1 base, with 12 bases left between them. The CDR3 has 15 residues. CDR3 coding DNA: TGTGCCAGCAGCCACAACTCGGGGGCCAAAAACATTCAGTACTTC. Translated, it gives CASSHNSGAKNIQYF.

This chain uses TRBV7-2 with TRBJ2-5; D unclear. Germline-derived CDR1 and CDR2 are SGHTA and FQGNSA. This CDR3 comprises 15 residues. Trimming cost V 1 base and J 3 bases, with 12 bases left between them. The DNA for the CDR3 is TGTGCCAGCAGCTTAGGGACGGCCATGAAAGAGACCCAGTACTTC. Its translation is CASSLGTAMKETQYF.

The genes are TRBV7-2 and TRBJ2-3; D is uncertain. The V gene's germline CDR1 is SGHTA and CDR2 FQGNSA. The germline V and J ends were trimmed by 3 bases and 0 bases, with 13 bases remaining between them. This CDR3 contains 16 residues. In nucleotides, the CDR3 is TGTGCCAGCAGCTTTGGGCAGACGTTTAGCACAGATACGCAGTATTTT. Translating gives CASSFGQTFSTDTQYF. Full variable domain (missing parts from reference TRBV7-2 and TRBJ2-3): GAGVSQSPSNKVTEKGKDVELRCDPISGHTALYWYRQSLGQGLEFLIYFQGNSAPDKSGLPSDRFSAERTGGSVSTLTIQRTQQEDSAVYLCASSFGQTFSTDTQYFGPGTRLTVL.

CDR3 protein: CATSSGLVGARYF. CDR3 sequence (DNA): TGTGCCACCAGCAGTGGACTAGTGGGGGCTCGGTATTTT. V is TRBV15 and J is TRBJ2-3, with TRBD2 as a possible D gene (7 bases). The CDR3 is made up of 13 amino acids. Trimming removed 3 bases from V and 14 bases from J, with 18 bases in between. Germline assignment: CDR1 LNHNV and CDR2 YYDKDF (reference sequence).

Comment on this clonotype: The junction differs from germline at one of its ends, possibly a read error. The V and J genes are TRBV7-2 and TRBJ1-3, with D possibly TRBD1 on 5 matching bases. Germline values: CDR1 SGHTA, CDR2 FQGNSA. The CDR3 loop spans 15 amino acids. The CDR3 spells CVSSLQWGGGNTIYF. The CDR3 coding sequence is TGTGTCAGCAGCTTACAATGGGGGGGTGGAAACACCATATATTTT.

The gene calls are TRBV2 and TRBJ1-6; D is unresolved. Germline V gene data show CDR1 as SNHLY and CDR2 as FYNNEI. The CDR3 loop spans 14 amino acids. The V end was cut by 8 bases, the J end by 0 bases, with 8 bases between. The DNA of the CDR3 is TGTGCCAGCCAGGTGAACTCCTATAATTCACCCCTCCACTTT. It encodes CASQVNSYNSPLHF.

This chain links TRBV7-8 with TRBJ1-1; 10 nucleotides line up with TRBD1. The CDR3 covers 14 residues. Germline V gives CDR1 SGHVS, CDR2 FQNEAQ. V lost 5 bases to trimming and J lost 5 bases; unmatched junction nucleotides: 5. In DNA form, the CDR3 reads TGTGCCAGCAGCGTAGACAGGGGGCCGACTGAAGCTTTCTTT. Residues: CASSVDRGPTEAFF.

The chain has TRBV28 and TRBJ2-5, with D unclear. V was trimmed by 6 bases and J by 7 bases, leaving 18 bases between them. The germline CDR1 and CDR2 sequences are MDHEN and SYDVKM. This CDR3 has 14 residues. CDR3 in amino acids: CASSLDYYPGTQYF. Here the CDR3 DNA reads TGTGCCAGCAGCCTAGATTACTACCCCGGGACCCAGTACTTC.

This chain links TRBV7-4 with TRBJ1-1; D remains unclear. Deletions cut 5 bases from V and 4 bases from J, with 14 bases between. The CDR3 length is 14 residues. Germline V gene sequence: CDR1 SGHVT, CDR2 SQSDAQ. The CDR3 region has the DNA TGTGCCAGCAGCAAAGGCGGTTCTGGCACTGAAGCTTTCTTT. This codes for CASSKGGSGTEAFF.

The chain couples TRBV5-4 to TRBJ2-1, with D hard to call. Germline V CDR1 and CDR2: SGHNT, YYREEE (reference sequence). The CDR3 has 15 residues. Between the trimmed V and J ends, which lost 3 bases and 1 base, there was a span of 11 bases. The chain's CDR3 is CASSWVGESYNEQFF. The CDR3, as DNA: TGTGCCAGCAGCTGGGTTGGAGAATCCTACAATGAGCAGTTCTTC.